This T cell receptor beta chain was identified in a study of blood T cell repertoires in COVID-19. Those enrolled, adults aged 18 to 89 years, came from fewer than 25 US areas. Cohort 3 donors were reported recovered after two negative PCRs, clearance, or symptom resolution. As handled by the study authors: Amplification of reference gene primers was used by the study to estimate nucleated cell counts. TCRdb's table, derived via immunoSEQ multiplex PCR, lists solely in-frame clones and lacks some. V and J calls and clone size come straight from that table; D and trimming were deduced from the DNA. The sample has 300,000 or so clones, over 75% seen once. The TCR comes from a woman in her twenties or thirties who had recovered from COVID-19. The specimen sequenced was PBMCs or T cells enriched from blood (not recorded which).

The CDR3 DNA follows: TGTGCCAGCAGCTCGGACAGGGGTGAGCAGTACTTC. Translation: CASSSDRGEQYF. This sequence joins TRBV11-3 and TRBJ2-7; TRBD1 matches 9 bases. The trim removed 4 bases at V and 7 bases at J, leaving 2 bases unmatched. The germline V gene encodes CDR1 SGHNT and CDR2 YENEEA. The CDR3 is 12 amino acids.